What follows are 20 T cell receptor beta chains derived from one specimen sequenced in a study of shared clonotypes between healthy human individuals. Repertoires were generated with immunoSEQ multiplex PCR, while TCRdb's copy carries only in-frame clones and drops some. The sample has a few million clones; 80% to 95% are singletons. Sequencing was performed on naive CD4+ T cells from PBMCs. The subset: CD45RA+ positively selected. The receptors shown here come from a young man in good health. Some clones in this sample may be carry-over from other donors' samples.

Only one count was recorded for this clone. The rearrangement links TRBV30 to TRBJ2-5; the match to TRBD2 covers 10 bases. J lost 4 bases, V lost 0 bases, and 11 bases had no gene match. This CDR3 region has 17 residues. Germline V gene data show CDR1 as GTSNPN and CDR2 as SVGIG (reference sequence). CDR3 loop: CAWSVVSGRAVRETQYF. CDR3 coding DNA: TGTGCCTGGAGTGTAGTCAGCGGGAGGGCCGTTCGAGAGACCCAGTACTTC.

The chain employs TRBV29-1 and TRBJ1-3; no firm D call. Germline CDR1 reads SQVTM; CDR2 reads ANQGSEA. Trimming took 4 bases from V and 4 from J, leaving 11 bases between them. This CDR3 spans 13 amino acids. The CDR3 coding sequence is TGCAGCGTTGGATTCCCGGGCGGAAACACCATATATTTT. Protein product: CSVGFPGGNTIYF. The full variable domain, rest sourced from reference TRBV29-1 and TRBJ1-3, is SAVISQKPSRDICQRGTSLTIQCQVDSQVTMMFWYRQQPGQSLTLIATANQGSEATYESGFVIDKFPISRPNLTFSTLTVSNMSPEDSSIYLCSVGFPGGNTIYFGEGSWLTVV.

The V call is TRBV9, the J call TRBJ1-1; unclear D gene. This CDR3 comprises 16 residues. The V end lost 0 bases, the J end lost 2 bases, and 14 bases lay between the germline ends. CDR1 SGDLS and CDR2 YYNGEE come from the germline V gene. DNA for the CDR3: TGTGCCAGCAGCGTAGATAGCGGGGATCGAAACACTGAAGCTTTCTTT. Protein product: CASSVDSGDRNTEAFF.

The rearrangement uses TRBV5-1 and TRBJ1-1, with 7 positions matching TRBD1. Per germline, CDR1 SGHRS and CDR2 YFSETQ. V dropped 0 bases and J dropped 5; count of bases not matched to a gene: 7. The CDR3 is 15 amino acids. The CDR3 here is CASSLEPGGGTEAFF. The CDR3 DNA follows: TGCGCCAGCAGCTTGGAGCCAGGGGGAGGGACTGAAGCTTTCTTT.

The rearrangement uses TRBV5-1 and TRBJ2-3, with D possibly being TRBD2 (6 bases). This CDR3 is 17 amino acids long. Between the trimmed V and J ends, which lost 2 bases and 4 bases, there was a span of 20 bases. CDR1 and CDR2 (germline): SGHRS, YFSETQ. The CDR3 is CASSFRTTESGADTQYF. The CDR3 DNA sequence: TGCGCCAGCAGCTTTAGGACTACCGAAAGCGGCGCAGATACGCAGTATTTT. The variable domain in full, with the rest retrieved from reference TRBV5-1 and TRBJ2-3, is KAGVTQTPRYLIKTRGQQVTLSCSPISGHRSVSWYQQTPGQGLQFLFEYFSETQRNKGNFPGRFSGRQFSNSRSEMNVSTLELGDSALYLCASSFRTTESGADTQYFGPGTRLTVL.

The genes are TRBV28 and TRBJ2-3; D is unclear. The V end lost 4 bases, the J end lost 0 bases, and 14 bases lay between the germline ends. Per germline, CDR1 MDHEN and CDR2 SYDVKM. The CDR3 runs 16 residues. CDR3 in amino acids: CASSSGLRSSTDTQYF. The DNA for the CDR3 is TGTGCCAGCAGTTCTGGTCTCCGGAGTAGCACAGATACGCAGTATTTT.

The genes are TRBV30 and TRBJ1-6; D is unresolved. The CDR3 has 14 amino acids. V shed 4 bases and J shed 10 bases, with 17 bases lying between them. Germline CDR1 GTSNPN, CDR2 SVGIG (reference sequence). CDR3 sequence (DNA): TGTGCCTGGACCACCGGGATTTGGAGATCACCCCTCCACTTT. It translates to CAWTTGIWRSPLHF.

This chain connects TRBV5-1 to TRBJ2-7; D tentatively reads TRBD1 or TRBD2 (6 bases each). The germline CDR1 and CDR2 sequences are SGHRS and YFSETQ. The ends were cut back, 4 bases at V and 9 bases at J, with 29 bases in the middle. The CDR3 has 17 residues. CDR3 loop: CASSPGVGGAGGFVQYF. As DNA, the CDR3 is TGCGCCAGCAGCCCAGGCGTCGGGGGCGCCGGGGGTTTTGTGCAGTACTTC.

The chain carries TRBV27 and TRBJ1-1; perhaps TRBD1 as D (5 bases). V was cut by 3 bases and J by 5 bases, with 16 bases left in between. CDR3 size: 15 residues. Germline lookup yields CDR1 MNHEY and CDR2 SMNVEV (reference sequence). CDR3 region: CASSFVGAGRTEAFF. The CDR3 region has the DNA TGTGCCAGCAGTTTTGTTGGGGCAGGGCGGACTGAAGCTTTCTTT.

The chain carries TRBV2 and TRBJ1-3, with D perhaps matching TRBD1 (6 bases). Germline V gene lookup returns CDR1 SNHLY and CDR2 FYNNEI. With 6 bases removed from V and 8 bases from J, the gap between germline ends came to 17 bases. The CDR3 length is 14 residues. CDR3 sequence (DNA): TGTGCCAGCAGCCGATCCTGGGCAGGGGACACCATATATTTT. It specifies CASSRSWAGDTIYF. Looking up the rest from reference TRBV2 and TRBJ1-3 gives the full variable domain: EPEVTQTPSHQVTQMGQEVILRCVPISNHLYFYWYRQILGQKVEFLVSFYNNEISEKSEIFDDQFSVERPDGSNFTLKIRSTKLEDSAMYFCASSRSWAGDTIYFGEGSWLTVV.

Comment on this clone: At the DNA level, this CDR3 is encoded by other sequences in the same sample as well. V usage is TRBV19 and J usage is TRBJ1-5, with D tentatively TRBD1 (6 bases). The germline V gene encodes CDR1 LNHDA and CDR2 SQIVND (reference sequence). Trimming removed 9 bases from V and 2 bases from J, with 8 bases in between. This CDR3 has 12 amino acids. CDR3 in amino acids: CASRQGNQPQHF. CDR3 DNA: TGTGCCAGCCGACAGGGCAATCAGCCCCAGCATTTT.

The chain recombines TRBV5-4 with TRBJ1-3; D ambiguous. The CDR3 loop spans 15 amino acids. Trimming stripped 6 bases from V and 0 bases from J, with 13 bases between. The germline CDR1 and CDR2 sequences are SGHNT and YYREEE (reference sequence). CDR3 DNA sequence: TGTGCCAGCACCTGGGAAGGGAGCTCTGGAAACACCATATATTTT. Translated, it gives CASTWEGSSGNTIYF.

The genes are TRBV7-6 and TRBJ1-4; D gene ambiguous. The germline V gene encodes CDR1 SGHVS and CDR2 FNYEAQ. The germline V and J ends were trimmed by 6 bases and 0 bases, with 11 bases remaining between them. The CDR3 totals 15 residues. CDR3 loop: CASSSSGSTNEKLFF. The CDR3 nucleotides are TGTGCCAGCAGTTCCTCGGGGTCAACTAATGAAAAACTGTTTTTT.

CDR3 region: CARRQGLSTGELFF. CDR3 in DNA: TGTGCCAGACGACAAGGGTTGAGCACCGGGGAGCTGTTTTTT. The chain joins TRBV2 to TRBJ2-2; no reliable D call. The germline gives CDR1 SNHLY, CDR2 FYNNEI. Trimming took off 9 bases at V and 4 bases at J, with 15 bases between the two ends. This CDR3 contains 14 residues. Full variable domain (rest looked up from reference TRBV2 and TRBJ2-2): EPEVTQTPSHQVTQMGQEVILRCVPISNHLYFYWYRQILGQKVEFLVSFYNNEISEKSEIFDDQFSVERPDGSNFTLKIRSTKLEDSAMYFCARRQGLSTGELFFGEGSRLTVL.

Of note for this clone: In the same sample, other DNA sequences code for this CDR3. The chain is built from TRBV9 and TRBJ2-3; tentative D call: TRBD1 (5 bases). V dropped 0 bases and J dropped 6 bases, with 8 bases sitting between them. Germline V gene sequence: CDR1 SGDLS, CDR2 YYNGEE. This CDR3 is built from 13 residues. CDR3 DNA: TGTGCCAGCAGCGTAGCCCCAGGGGATACGCAGTATTTT. Amino acid sequence: CASSVAPGDTQYF.

V usage is TRBV9 and J usage is TRBJ2-3; 9 bases fit TRBD2. Germline values: CDR1 SGDLS, CDR2 YYNGEE. V shed 2 bases and J 3 bases; nucleotides not matched to a gene: 7. The CDR3 totals 16 residues. The CDR3: CASSVGGRARTDTQYF. CDR3 nucleotide sequence: TGTGCCAGCAGCGTCGGCGGGAGGGCTCGGACAGATACGCAGTATTTT.

This clone turned up a few times. The genes are TRBV6-4 and TRBJ2-2, with D perhaps given as TRBD1 or TRBD2 (5 bases each). Germline V CDR1 and CDR2: MRHNA, SNTAGT. The CDR3 covers 14 residues. V shed 5 bases and J shed 10 bases, with 17 bases lying between them. The CDR3, as DNA: TGTGCCAGCAGTCTCCGGGACGGCGGCCAGGAGCTGTTTTTT. Residues: CASSLRDGGQELFF.

This clone was seen a single time. This sequence joins TRBV28 and TRBJ1-2, with a possible D match to TRBD1 (5 bases). Looked up from germline, CDR1 is MDHEN and CDR2 is SYDVKM. The CDR3 runs 14 residues. V was clipped by 10 bases and J by 3 bases, with 18 bases between them. In DNA form, the CDR3 reads TGTGCCACCGTCCGATCCCGGGGGTACTATGGCTACACCTTC. This sequence encodes CATVRSRGYYGYTF.

This clone was recorded only once. The J gene is TRBJ2-3, the V gene TRBV29-1, with D perhaps matching TRBD1 or TRBD2 (5 bases each). With 4 bases removed from V and 9 bases from J, the gap between germline ends came to 26 bases. The CDR3 has 16 residues. Germline V gene lookup returns CDR1 SQVTM and CDR2 ANQGSEA. The CDR3 loop is CSVATSSRATWGTQYF. In DNA form, the CDR3 reads TGCAGCGTTGCCACCTCTTCGCGGGCCACATGGGGCACGCAGTATTTT.

This clone was counted between two and nine times. The same CDR3 arises from other DNA sequences in this sample as well. The chain uses TRBV30 and TRBJ1-1; D uncertain. Germline-derived CDR1 and CDR2 are GTSNPN and SVGIG (reference sequence). The CDR3 extends over 11 amino acids. V lost 5 bases to trimming and J lost 2 bases, with 6 bases between them. Here the CDR3 reads CAWSLNTEAFF. The DNA for the CDR3 is TGTGCCTGGTCTCTTAACACTGAAGCTTTCTTT.